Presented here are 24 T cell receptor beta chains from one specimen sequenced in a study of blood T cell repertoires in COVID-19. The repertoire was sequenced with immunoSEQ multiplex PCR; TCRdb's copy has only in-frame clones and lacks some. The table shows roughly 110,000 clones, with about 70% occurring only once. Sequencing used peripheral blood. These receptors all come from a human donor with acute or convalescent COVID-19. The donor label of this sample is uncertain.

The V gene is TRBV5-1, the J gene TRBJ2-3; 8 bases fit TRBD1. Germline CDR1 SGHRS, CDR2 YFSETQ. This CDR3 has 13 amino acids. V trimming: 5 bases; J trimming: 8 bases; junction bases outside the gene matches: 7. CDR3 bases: TGCGCCAGCAGAGATCAGGGGGCCATTACGCAGTATTTT. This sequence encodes CASRDQGAITQYF.

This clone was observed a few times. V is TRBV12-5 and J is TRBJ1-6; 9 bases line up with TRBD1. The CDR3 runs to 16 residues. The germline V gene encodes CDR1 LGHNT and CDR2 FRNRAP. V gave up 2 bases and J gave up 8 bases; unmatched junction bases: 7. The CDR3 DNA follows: TGTGCTAGTGGTTTGACCCGGGGACAGGGATATTCACCCCTCCACTTT. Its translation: CASGLTRGQGYSPLHF.

For the CDR3, the DNA is TGTGCCAGCAGCTTAGGGACAAGCTCCTACGAGCAGTACTTC. Translating it yields CASSLGTSSYEQYF. V and J are TRBV5-5 and TRBJ2-7, with D perhaps TRBD1 (6 bases). Deletions cut 2 bases from V and 0 bases from J, with 9 bases between. The CDR3 extends over 14 amino acids. Per germline, CDR1 SGHKS and CDR2 YYEKEE (reference sequence).

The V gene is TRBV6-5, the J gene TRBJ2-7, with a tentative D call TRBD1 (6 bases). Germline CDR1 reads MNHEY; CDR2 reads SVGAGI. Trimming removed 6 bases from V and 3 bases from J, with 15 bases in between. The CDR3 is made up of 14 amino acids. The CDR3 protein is CASRLDRGRYEQYF. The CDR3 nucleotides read TGTGCCAGCAGACTGGACAGAGGACGCTACGAGCAGTACTTC.

As DNA, the CDR3 is TGCAGTGCTCAGGGGCCGGATGAAGCTTTCTTT. Amino acid sequence: CSAQGPDEAFF. The chain has TRBV20-1 and TRBJ1-1; possible D gene TRBD1, 6 bases. V lost 5 bases and J 7 bases, leaving 11 bases between the germline ends. The CDR3 covers 11 residues. Germline loops: CDR1 DFQATT, CDR2 SNEGSKA (reference sequence).

DNA of the CDR3: TGCGCCAGCAGCTGGGCCCGGGGCGGGGGTGAAAAACTGTTTTTT. This translates into CASSWARGGGEKLFF. The chain has TRBV5-1 and TRBJ1-4; perhaps TRBD1 as D (5 bases). The length of the CDR3 is 15 residues. Germline CDR1 and CDR2: SGHRS and YFSETQ. Trimming left V 3 bases short and J 7 bases short, with 16 bases between.

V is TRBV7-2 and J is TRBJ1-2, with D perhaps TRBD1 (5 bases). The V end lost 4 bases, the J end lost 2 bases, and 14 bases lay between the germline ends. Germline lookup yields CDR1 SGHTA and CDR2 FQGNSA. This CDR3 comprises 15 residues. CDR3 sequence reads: CASSYRGSVNYGYTF. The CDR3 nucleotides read TGTGCCAGCAGCTATAGGGGTTCGGTAAACTATGGCTACACCTTC.

This CDR3 is CASTLGDRGRTRADGYTF. The CDR3 nucleotides read TGTGCCAGCACCCTCGGGGACAGGGGGCGTACCCGCGCTGATGGCTACACCTTC. The genes are TRBV2 and TRBJ1-2; 12 nucleotides agree with TRBD1. The V gene end was trimmed by 7 bases and the J gene end by 6 bases; junction bases not matched to a gene: 18. CDR1 SNHLY and CDR2 FYNNEI come from the germline V gene. CDR3 length equals 18 residues.

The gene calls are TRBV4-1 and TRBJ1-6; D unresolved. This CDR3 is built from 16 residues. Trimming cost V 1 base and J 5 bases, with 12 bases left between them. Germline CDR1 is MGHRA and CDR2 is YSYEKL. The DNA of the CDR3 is TGCGCCAGCAGCCAAGCGGGGAAGGGCAATAATTCACCCCTCCACTTT. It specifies CASSQAGKGNNSPLHF.

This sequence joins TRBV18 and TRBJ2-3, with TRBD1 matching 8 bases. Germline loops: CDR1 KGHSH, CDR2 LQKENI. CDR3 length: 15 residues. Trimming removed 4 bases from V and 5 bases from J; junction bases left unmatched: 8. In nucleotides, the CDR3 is TGTGCCAGCTCACAGGGCCAGGGGGCGATAGATACGCAGTATTTT. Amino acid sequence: CASSQGQGAIDTQYF. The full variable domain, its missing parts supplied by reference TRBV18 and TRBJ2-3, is NAGVMQNPRHLVRRRGQEARLRCSPMKGHSHVYWYRQLPEEGLKFMVYLQKENIIDESGMPKERFSAEFPKEGPSILRIQQVVRGDSAAYFCASSQGQGAIDTQYFGPGTRLTVL.

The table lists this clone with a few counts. The CDR3 DNA is TGTGCCAGCAGCAAGCCCCAGCGGGGGGGCCGATCCTACGAGCAGTACGTC. Its protein product is CASSKPQRGGRSYEQYV. The rearrangement links TRBV21-1 to TRBJ2-7; TRBD2, the table's D call, was not compared with the DNA. TRBV21-1 has pseudogene status. The CDR3 sequence is 17 residues long.

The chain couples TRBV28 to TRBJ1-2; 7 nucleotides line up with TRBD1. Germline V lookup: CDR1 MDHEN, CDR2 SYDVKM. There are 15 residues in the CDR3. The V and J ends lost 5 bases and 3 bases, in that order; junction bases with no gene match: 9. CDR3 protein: CASSRDRALYYGYTF. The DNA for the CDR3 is TGTGCCAGCAGTCGAGACAGGGCTTTATACTATGGCTACACCTTC.

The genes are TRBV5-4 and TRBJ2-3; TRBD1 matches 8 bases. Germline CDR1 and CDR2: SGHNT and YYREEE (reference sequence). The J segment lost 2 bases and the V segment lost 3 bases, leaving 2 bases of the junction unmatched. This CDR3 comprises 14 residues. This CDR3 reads CASSWQGATDTQYF. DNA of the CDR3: TGTGCCAGCAGCTGGCAGGGGGCCACAGATACGCAGTATTTT.

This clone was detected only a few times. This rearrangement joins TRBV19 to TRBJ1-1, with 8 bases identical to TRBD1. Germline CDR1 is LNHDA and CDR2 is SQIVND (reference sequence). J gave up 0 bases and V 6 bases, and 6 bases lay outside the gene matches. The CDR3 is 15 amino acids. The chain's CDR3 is CASRRDRTLNTEAFF. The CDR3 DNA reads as TGTGCCAGTAGACGGGACAGGACTTTGAACACTGAAGCTTTCTTT.

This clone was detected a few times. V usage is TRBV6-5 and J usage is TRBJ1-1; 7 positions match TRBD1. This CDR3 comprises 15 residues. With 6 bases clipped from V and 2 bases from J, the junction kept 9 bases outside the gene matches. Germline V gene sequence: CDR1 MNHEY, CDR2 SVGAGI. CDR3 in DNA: TGTGCCAGCAGGAAGGAAGGGACAGTAAACACTGAAGCTTTCTTT. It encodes CASRKEGTVNTEAFF.

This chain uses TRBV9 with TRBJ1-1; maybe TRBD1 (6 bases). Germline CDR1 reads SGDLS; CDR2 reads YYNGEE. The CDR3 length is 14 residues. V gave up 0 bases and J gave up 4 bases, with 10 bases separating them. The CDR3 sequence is CASSVAGAGTEAFF. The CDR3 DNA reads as TGTGCCAGCAGCGTAGCAGGGGCGGGCACTGAAGCTTTCTTT.

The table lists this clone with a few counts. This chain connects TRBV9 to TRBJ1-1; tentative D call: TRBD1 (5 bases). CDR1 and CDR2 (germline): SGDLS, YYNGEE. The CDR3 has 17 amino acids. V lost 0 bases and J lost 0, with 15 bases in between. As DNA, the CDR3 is TGTGCCAGCAGCGTAGTATCACCGGGACTTTTGAACACTGAAGCTTTCTTT. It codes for CASSVVSPGLLNTEAFF.

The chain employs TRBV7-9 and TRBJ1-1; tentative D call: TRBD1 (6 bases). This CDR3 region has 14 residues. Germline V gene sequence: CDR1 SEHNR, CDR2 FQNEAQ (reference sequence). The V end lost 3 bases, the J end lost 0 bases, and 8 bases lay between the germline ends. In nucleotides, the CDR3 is TGTGCCAGCAGCTTTGGGACATTGAACACTGAAGCTTTCTTT. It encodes CASSFGTLNTEAFF. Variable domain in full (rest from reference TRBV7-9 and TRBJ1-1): DTGVSQNPRHKITKRGQNVTFRCDPISEHNRLYWYRQTLGQGPEFLTYFQNEAQLEKSRLLSDRFSAERPKGSFSTLEIQRTEQGDSAMYLCASSFGTLNTEAFFGQGTRLTVV.

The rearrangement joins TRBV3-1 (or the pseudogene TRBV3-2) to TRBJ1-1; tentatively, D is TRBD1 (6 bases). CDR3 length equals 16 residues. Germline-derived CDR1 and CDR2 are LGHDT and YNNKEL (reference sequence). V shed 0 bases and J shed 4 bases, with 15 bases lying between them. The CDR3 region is CASSQDLVRGATEAFF. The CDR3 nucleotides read TGTGCCAGCAGCCAAGATCTTGTCAGGGGAGCCACTGAAGCTTTCTTT.

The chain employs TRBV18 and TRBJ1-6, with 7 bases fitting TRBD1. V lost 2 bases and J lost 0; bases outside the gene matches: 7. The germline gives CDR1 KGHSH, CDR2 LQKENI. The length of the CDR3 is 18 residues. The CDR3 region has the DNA TGTGCCAGCTCACCAATGGGACAGCCTAGCTCCTATAATTCACCCCTCCACTTT. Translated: CASSPMGQPSSYNSPLHF.

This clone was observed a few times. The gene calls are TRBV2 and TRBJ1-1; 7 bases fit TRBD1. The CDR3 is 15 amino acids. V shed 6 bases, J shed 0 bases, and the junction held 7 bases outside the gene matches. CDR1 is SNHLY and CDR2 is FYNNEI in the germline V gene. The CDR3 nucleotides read TGTGCCAGCAGGGGACAGAGTCTAATGAACACTGAAGCTTTCTTT. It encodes CASRGQSLMNTEAFF.

DNA for the CDR3: TGTGCCAGCTCACCCAGGGGACAGGGGGCATTTGAGCAGTTCTTC. This translates into CASSPRGQGAFEQFF. This chain joins TRBV18 and TRBJ2-1, with 12 bases matching TRBD1. V was clipped by 3 bases and J by 9 bases; unmatched bases: 6. The CDR3 length is 15 residues. Germline CDR1 reads KGHSH; CDR2 reads LQKENI.

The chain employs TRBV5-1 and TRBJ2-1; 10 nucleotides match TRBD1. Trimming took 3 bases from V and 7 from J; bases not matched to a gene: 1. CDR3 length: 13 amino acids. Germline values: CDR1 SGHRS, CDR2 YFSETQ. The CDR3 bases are TGCGCCAGCAGCTGGACAGGGGGGAATGAGCAGTTCTTC. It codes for CASSWTGGNEQFF. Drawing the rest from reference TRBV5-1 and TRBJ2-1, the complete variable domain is KAGVTQTPRYLIKTRGQQVTLSCSPISGHRSVSWYQQTPGQGLQFLFEYFSETQRNKGNFPGRFSGRQFSNSRSEMNVSTLELGDSALYLCASSWTGGNEQFFGPGTRLTVL.

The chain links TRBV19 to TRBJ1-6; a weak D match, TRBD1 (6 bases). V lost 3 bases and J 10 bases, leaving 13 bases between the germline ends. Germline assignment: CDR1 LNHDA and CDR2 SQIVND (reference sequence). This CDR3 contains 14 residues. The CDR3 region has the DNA TGTGCCAGTAGTATGCGGCAGGGGAGCTCACCCCTCCACTTT. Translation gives CASSMRQGSSPLHF.